This TCR beta chain was obtained from a study of spatial heterogeneity in lung cancer. Overall study findings and caveats: The study found that expanded intratumoral alpha and beta TCR counts tracked tumor mutation counts.

Every TCR cDNA molecule carried a tag that served as a unique molecular identifier. TCRdb reanalysed the 5' RACE reads using MiXCR and keeps one entry per CDR3 protein. The table lists more than 950 distinct CDR3 sequences, about a sixth of them singletons. Time point described: sample taken at primary tumor resection. Donors were roughly 70 untreated early-stage non-small cell lung cancer patients. The length of the CDR3 is 16 residues. CDR1 is SGHTA and CDR2 is FQGNSA in the germline V gene. The ends lost 4 bases at V and 0 bases at J; junction bases unmatched: 3. This clonotype is labeled medium-sized. What it binds is not known.

The chain has TRBV7-2 and TRBJ1-6, with 7 bases fitting TRBD1. This sample comprised lung tumor tissue, obtained at surgery. The source is a male donor with early-stage non-small cell lung cancer. The CDR3 sequence is CASSWNRGSYNSPLHF. Written as DNA, the CDR3 is TGTGCCAGCAGCTGGAACAGGGGCTCCTATAATTCACCCCTCCACTTT. The full variable domain, rest sourced from reference TRBV7-2 and TRBJ1-6, is GAGVSQSPSNKVTEKGKDVELRCDPISGHTALYWYRQSLGQGLEFLIYFQGNSAPDKSGLPSDRFSAERTGGSVSTLTIQRTQQEDSAVYLCASSWNRGSYNSPLHFGNGTRLTVT.